This TCR beta chain was found in a study of cytomegalovirus exposure and HLA in healthy donors. With 60 Vbeta and 13 Jbeta primers, the PCR was carried out. Sequencing was performed with immunoSEQ multiplex PCR; in TCRdb, only in-frame clones are kept and a portion is missing. The sample lists roughly 180,000 clones; around four fifths were seen once. Study conclusions and caveats: In a later analysis, a missense DCLRE1C variant was linked to TCR beta V- and J-gene trimming.

In germline, CDR1 is SGDLS, CDR2 YYNGEE. Between the trimmed V and J ends, which lost 0 bases and 1 base, there was a span of 13 bases. The CDR3 has 16 residues. Comments on this clone: Its antigen is undetermined.

The chain recombines TRBV9 with TRBJ1-2; perhaps TRBD1 as D (5 bases). This receptor was taken from a woman aged 25 to 39 in good health and CMV-seronegative. Sequenced material: PBMCs. The CDR3 DNA reads as TGTGCCAGCAGCGTAGATGGGGGGTACGGTAACTATGGCTACACCTTC. This translates into CASSVDGGYGNYGYTF.